These T cell receptor beta chains were read from a single sample in a study of cytomegalovirus exposure and HLA in healthy donors. Method: immunoSEQ multiplex PCR; TCRdb's copy keeps in-frame clones and lacks some. The sample contains 100,000 to 130,000 clones, roughly 76% of which appear only once. The source material was PBMCs. The receptors shown here come from a man aged 18 to 29 in good health and CMV-seronegative. Both conserved end residues are part of each CDR3. The D gene is left open where the match is weak. Size is omitted from some rows. Given values are once, few, many or a class for expanded clones.

abundance	v_gene	d_gene	j_gene	CDR3aa	CDR3nt
.	TRBV10-1	.	TRBJ2-3	CASSDRRRGYTDTQYF	TGCGCCAGCAGTGACCGGCGGCGGGGCTACACAGATACGCAGTATTTT
.	TRBV9	.	TRBJ2-3	CASSPLIGVITDTQYF	TGTGCCAGCAGCCCCCTTATCGGGGTCATCACAGATACGCAGTATTTT
.	TRBV11-2	TRBD1	TRBJ2-3	CASSSTRQGSSTDTQYF	TGTGCCAGCAGCTCCACGCGACAGGGCTCTAGCACAGATACGCAGTATTTT
.	TRBV6-1	.	TRBJ1-2	CASSTRSYYTF	TGTGCCAGCAGTACTCGGTCGTACTACACCTTC
.	TRBV9	.	TRBJ2-5	CASSAGTLQETQYF	TGTGCCAGCAGCGCCGGGACACTCCAAGAGACCCAGTACTTC
once	TRBV27	.	TRBJ1-5	CASSLYGMNSNQPQHF	TGTGCCAGCAGTCTGTACGGTATGAATAGCAATCAGCCCCAGCATTTT
.	TRBV7-6	.	TRBJ2-7	CASSPRVIDEQYF	TGTGCCAGCAGCCCTCGGGTGATCGACGAGCAGTACTTC
.	TRBV7-9	.	TRBJ2-1	CASSPAPADEQFF	TGTGCCAGCAGCCCGGCCCCCGCGGATGAGCAGTTCTTC
.	TRBV7-2	TRBD2	TRBJ2-7	CASSKGLAGLTYEQYF	TGTGCCAGCAGCAAGGGACTAGCGGGGTTAACCTACGAGCAGTACTTC
.	TRBV7-9	TRBD1	TRBJ1-1	CASSLSRQGALAEAFF	TGTGCCAGCAGCTTAAGCCGCCAGGGGGCATTGGCTGAAGCTTTCTTT
few	TRBV5-4	TRBD1	TRBJ1-2	CASSKNRGSGYTF	TGTGCCAGCAGCAAAAACAGGGGTTCTGGCTACACCTTC
.	TRBV11-2	.	TRBJ2-1	CASSPSLRNNEQFF	TGTGCCAGCAGCCCATCACTAAGGAACAATGAGCAGTTCTTC
.	TRBV2	TRBD2	TRBJ2-5	CASTLSGARWDQYF	TGTGCCTCTACCCTTAGCGGGGCCCGGTGGGACCAGTACTTC
few	TRBV19	TRBD1	TRBJ1-5	CASSSRGYNQPQHF	TGTGCCAGTAGTAGCAGGGGGTACAATCAGCCCCAGCATTTT
few	TRBV18	.	TRBJ1-2	CASSETDNYGYTF	TGTGCCAGCTCCGAGACAGATAACTATGGCTACACCTTC
once	TRBV5-1	.	TRBJ2-3	CASSRQDGMGDTQYF	TGCGCCAGCAGCAGACAGGACGGGATGGGAGATACGCAGTATTTT
.	TRBV28	TRBD1	TRBJ1-2	CASSFVGRQGEGYTF	TGTGCCAGCAGTTTCGTGGGGAGACAGGGTGAAGGCTACACCTTC
once	TRBV5-1	TRBD1	TRBJ2-3	CAVTTGTGGTDTQYF	TGCGCCGTTACAACCGGGACAGGGGGAACAGATACGCAGTATTTT
.	TRBV19	TRBD1	TRBJ2-7	CASNQGAGEQYF	TGTGCCAGCAATCAGGGGGCGGGCGAGCAGTACTTC
.	TRBV7-9	TRBD1	TRBJ1-4	CASRPPGQGNEKLFF	TGTGCCAGCAGGCCGCCGGGACAGGGTAATGAAAAACTGTTTTTT
.	TRBV2	TRBD1	TRBJ2-2	CASSEAGTGTGSAGELFF	TGTGCCAGCAGTGAAGCGGGGACAGGGACGGGTTCCGCCGGGGAGCTGTTTTTT
.	TRBV4-3	.	TRBJ2-2	CASSQDLFPTFGTGELFF	TGCGCCAGCAGCCAAGATCTGTTCCCAACCTTCGGGACCGGGGAGCTGTTTTTT
.	TRBV6-1	TRBD1	TRBJ1-3	CASSEGWGQGYTIYF	TGTGCCAGCAGTGAAGGTTGGGGACAGGGGTACACCATATATTTT
.	TRBV9	.	TRBJ1-2	CASSVGPLNYGYTF	TGTGCCAGCAGCGTAGGGCCCTTAAACTATGGCTACACCTTC